The rows below give T cell receptor beta chains drawn from one sample of a study of T cell changes during pregnancy in multiple sclerosis. This table comes from immunoSEQ multiplex PCR, and its TCRdb copy is limited to in-frame clones, with some not included. The sample consists of tens of thousands of clones, under 95% of them appearing once. Sequencing was performed on CD8+ T cells from peripheral blood mononuclear cells, taken in the second trimester of pregnancy. These receptors were obtained from a female donor with multiple sclerosis, enrolled in a pregnancy study. Each CDR3 is given with its conserved first and last residue.

J gene,V gene,CDR3 protein
TRBJ2-5,TRBV7-9,CASSLWTSVGTQYF
TRBJ2-1,TRBV7-9,CASSFASSGDRPGEQFF
TRBJ1-1,TRBV28,CASSPLFGGLNTEAFF
TRBJ1-1,TRBV30,CAWSPSQGTEAFF
TRBJ1-2,TRBV7-6,CASSLGRGDYGYTF
TRBJ2-3,TRBV28,CASSPSPDTQYF
TRBJ2-7,TRBV2,CASSGTYF
TRBJ2-1,TRBV15,CATSRAWEAPLYNEQFF
TRBJ1-2,TRBV5-6,CASSVTGQGPYGYTF
TRBJ1-2,TRBV19,CASNAGTLGYTF
TRBJ2-7,TRBV7-9,CASSGLAGSYEQYF
TRBJ2-2,TRBV7-2,CATRDRAITGELFF
TRBJ2-2,TRBV7-9,CASSRQSGELFF
TRBJ1-2,TRBV29-1,CSVTGGSDYGYTF
TRBJ2-5,TRBV5-4,CASSLSGRAGETQYF
TRBJ1-1,TRBV5-1,CASSLQGRTEAFF
TRBJ2-7,TRBV9,CASSVGQVGIYEQYF
TRBJ1-2,TRBV7-9,CASSSGTYGYTF
TRBJ2-3,TRBV7-9,CASSLLGLAVADTQYF
TRBJ2-7,TRBV2,CASSYGGSSYEQYF
TRBJ2-7,TRBV15,CATSRVTGLWDEQYF
TRBJ1-2,TRBV7-6,CASEGAMGNYGYTF